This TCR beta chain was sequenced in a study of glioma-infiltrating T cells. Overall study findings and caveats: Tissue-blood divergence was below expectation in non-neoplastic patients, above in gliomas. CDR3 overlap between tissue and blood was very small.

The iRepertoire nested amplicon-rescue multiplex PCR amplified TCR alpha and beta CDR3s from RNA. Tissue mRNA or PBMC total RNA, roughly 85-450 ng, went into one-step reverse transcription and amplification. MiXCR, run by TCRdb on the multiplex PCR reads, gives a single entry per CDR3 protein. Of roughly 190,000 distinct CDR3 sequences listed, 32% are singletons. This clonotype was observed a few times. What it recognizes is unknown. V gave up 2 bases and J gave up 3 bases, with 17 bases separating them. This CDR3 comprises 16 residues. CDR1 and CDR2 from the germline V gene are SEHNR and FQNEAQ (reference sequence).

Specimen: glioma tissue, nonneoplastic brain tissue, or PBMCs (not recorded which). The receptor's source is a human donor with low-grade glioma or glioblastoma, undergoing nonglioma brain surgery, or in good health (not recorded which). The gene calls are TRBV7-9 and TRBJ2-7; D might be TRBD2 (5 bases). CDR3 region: CASSLSSWRASYEQYF. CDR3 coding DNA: TGTGCCAGCAGCTTAAGTTCCTGGCGGGCCAGCTACGAGCAGTACTTC.